These T cell receptor beta chains were read from a single sample in a study of blood T cell repertoires in COVID-19. Profiling relied on immunoSEQ multiplex PCR, and the TCRdb table lists in-frame clones only, not all of them. The sample gives approximately 140,000 clones, about 89% of which show up once; roughly 18% is in the top ten. Sequencing input: peripheral blood. All receptors come from a man aged 45-65 years with active or convalescent COVID-19. The CDR3 runs from the conserved cysteine through the conserved F or W. A D gene is named only where the DNA matches it firmly. Only part of the rows carry a size: once, few, many, or a class if the clone is expanded.

.	TRBJ1-2	TRBD1	TRBV4-1	CASRVAGQGTTNYGYTF	TGCGCCAGCAGGGTGGCCGGACAGGGAACAACTAACTATGGCTACACCTTC
.	TRBJ2-7	TRBD1	TRBV6-7	CASSYRMGQPKNYYEQYF	TGTGCCAGCAGTTACCGAATGGGACAGCCTAAAAACTACTACGAGCAGTACTTC
.	TRBJ2-3	.	TRBV5-1	CASSDTQVGQYF	TGCGCCAGCAGCGACACCCAAGTCGGGCAGTATTTT
.	TRBJ2-7	.	TRBV6-2/TRBV6-3	CASSYAGTAGSEQYF	TGTGCCAGCAGTTACGCCGGGACTGCCGGATCCGAGCAGTACTTC
.	TRBJ1-5	.	TRBV19	CASSTTNSNQPQHF	TGTGCCAGTAGTACAACAAATAGCAATCAGCCCCAGCATTTT
.	TRBJ1-2	TRBD1	TRBV10-3	CAISEYRGTGDYGYTF	TGTGCCATCAGTGAGTATCGAGGAACAGGGGATTATGGCTACACCTTC
.	TRBJ2-3	TRBD2	TRBV5-1	CASSWGLAGPTDTQYF	TGCGCCAGCAGCTGGGGACTAGCGGGGCCCACAGATACGCAGTATTTT
.	TRBJ2-7	.	TRBV25-1	CASSDSGTYEQYF	TGTGCCAGCAGTGATTCAGGAACCTACGAGCAGTACTTC
.	TRBJ1-1	.	TRBV6-2/TRBV6-3	CASSFGVGNTEAFF	TGTGCCAGCAGTTTCGGGGTTGGGAACACTGAAGCTTTCTTT
.	TRBJ2-2	TRBD1	TRBV5-4	CASSFGDRGVAGELFF	TGTGCCAGCAGCTTCGGGGACAGGGGGGTCGCCGGGGAGCTGTTTTTT
few	TRBJ1-1	.	TRBV9	CASSVLQSTEAFF	TGTGCCAGCAGCGTACTGCAGTCCACTGAAGCTTTCTTT
.	TRBJ1-4	.	TRBV2	CASSAGLLGGEKLFF	TGTGCCAGCAGTGCTGGACTTCTGGGAGGTGAAAAACTGTTTTTT
.	TRBJ2-7	.	TRBV5-1	CASSLGQPVYEQYF	TGCGCCAGCAGCTTGGGACAGCCGGTCTACGAGCAGTACTTC
.	TRBJ1-2	TRBD1	TRBV29-1	CSVRQGLGYTF	TGCAGCGTCAGACAGGGCCTCGGCTACACCTTC
few	TRBJ1-2	.	TRBV3-1/TRBV3-2	CASSQALTSGYGYTF	TGTGCCAGCAGCCAAGCGTTGACTTCGGGCTATGGCTACACCTTC
.	TRBJ2-7	TRBD1	TRBV6-2/TRBV6-3	CASSRQGSYEQYF	TGTGCCAGCAGTAGACAGGGATCCTACGAGCAGTACTTC
.	TRBJ1-6	.	TRBV12-3/TRBV12-4	CASSIEANSPLHF	TGTGCCAGCAGCATAGAAGCGAATTCACCCCTCCACTTT
.	TRBJ2-5	.	TRBV7-8	CASSSETQYQETQYF	TGTGCCAGCAGCTCTGAGACTCAGTACCAAGAGACCCAGTACTTC
.	TRBJ2-2	TRBD2	TRBV10-1	CASSERGGNTGELFF	TGCGCCAGTTCCGAGCGGGGGGGAAACACCGGGGAGCTGTTTTTT
.	TRBJ1-2	.	TRBV7-2	CASSVQDKNYGYTF	TGTGCCAGCAGCGTACAAGACAAAAATTATGGCTACACCTTC
.	TRBJ2-1	TRBD2	TRBV3-1/TRBV3-2	CASSQAGTSGANEQFF	TGTGCCAGCAGCCAAGCCGGGACTAGCGGAGCCAATGAGCAGTTCTTC
.	TRBJ1-5	TRBD1	TRBV6-5	CASKGTGVLNQPQHF	TGTGCCAGCAAAGGCACAGGGGTCCTCAATCAGCCCCAGCATTTT
.	TRBJ2-5	TRBD2	TRBV7-2	CASSLLGGGAGETQYF	TGTGCCAGCAGCTTATTGGGCGGGGGGGCTGGTGAGACCCAGTACTTC
.	TRBJ1-6	TRBD1	TRBV7-8	CASSPDRVNSPLHF	TGTGCCAGCAGCCCCGACAGGGTAAATTCACCCCTCCACTTT
many	TRBJ1-3	TRBD1	TRBV19	CASSKPTWDSEKAGNTIYF	TGTGCCAGTAGTAAACCGACCTGGGACAGCGAAAAGGCTGGAAACACCATATATTTT
.	TRBJ2-7	.	TRBV6-5	CASRPHGGLYEQYF	TGTGCCAGCAGGCCTCACGGGGGTCTCTACGAGCAGTACTTC
.	TRBJ1-1	.	TRBV4-2	CASSQDSVERAFF	TGTGCCAGCAGCCAAGATTCGGTCGAGCGAGCTTTCTTT
.	TRBJ1-3	.	TRBV30	CAWSVYVLRSAGPTSGNTIYF	TGTGCCTGGAGTGTGTATGTGCTCCGCTCGGCAGGGCCGACCTCTGGAAACACCATATATTTT
.	TRBJ2-5	.	TRBV12-3/TRBV12-4	CASSFSGTQYF	TGTGCCAGCAGTTTCTCGGGGACCCAGTACTTC
once	TRBJ1-2	.	TRBV28	CASRVLQGAYGYTF	TGTGCCAGCAGGGTATTACAGGGCGCCTATGGCTACACCTTC
.	TRBJ2-1	.	TRBV7-8	CASSLGLSGTYNEQFF	TGTGCCAGCAGCTTAGGTTTGAGCGGTACCTACAATGAGCAGTTCTTC
.	TRBJ2-7	.	TRBV27	CASSHKMQGSYEQYF	TGTGCCAGCAGCCATAAAATGCAGGGTTCCTACGAGCAGTACTTC
.	TRBJ1-1	.	TRBV19	CASSAGRGTEAFF	TGTGCCAGTAGTGCGGGGCGAGGGACTGAAGCTTTCTTT
.	TRBJ1-3	.	TRBV4-3	CASSTRDGNTIYF	TGCGCCAGCAGTACCAGGGATGGAAACACCATATATTTT
.	TRBJ2-7	TRBD1	TRBV19	CASSPGQVGYEQYF	TGTGCCAGTAGTCCCGGACAGGTTGGCTACGAGCAGTACTTC
.	TRBJ2-7	TRBD2	TRBV14	CASSQGTGGYEQYF	TGTGCCAGCAGCCAAGGGACCGGGGGGTACGAGCAGTACTTC
.	TRBJ1-6	.	TRBV24-1	CATIKGRQAQSPLHF	TGTGCCACCATTAAGGGGAGGCAGGCACAATCACCCCTCCACTTT
.	TRBJ1-2	.	TRBV6-1	CASSESGLNGYTF	TGTGCCAGCAGTGAATCCGGACTCAATGGCTACACCTTC